The 10 T cell receptor beta chains in this list originate from one sample, sequenced in a study of T-cell reconstitution after alpha-beta-depleted transplantation in children. During its preparation, the TCRbeta library received unique molecular identifiers. MiXCR, applied by TCRdb to the PCR reads, yields one record per CDR3 protein. Of about 460,000 distinct CDR3 sequences listed, around 13% are singletons. The sample consisted of PBMCs from the stem cell graft donor, taken from the stem cell graft. The receptor source for this set is a human donor who donated a stem cell graft to a child with combined immunodeficiency.

This clonotype turned up a few times. The genes are TRBV15 and TRBJ2-7; D gene ambiguous. Germline V lookup: CDR1 LNHNV, CDR2 YYDKDF (reference sequence). V dropped 0 bases and J dropped 1 base, with 10 bases sitting between them. The CDR3 extends over 15 amino acids. The CDR3, as DNA: TGTGCCACCAGCAGAGATCGTGGAATTTCCTACGAGCAGTACTTC. Its translation is CATSRDRGISYEQYF.

The genes are TRBV2 and TRBJ2-5; 9 bases align to TRBD2. The CDR3 is 13 amino acids. The germline CDR1 and CDR2 sequences are SNHLY and FYNNEI. V trimming: 8 bases; J trimming: 4 bases; junction bases outside the gene matches: 5. CDR3 loop: CASQRGATETQYF. CDR3 bases: TGTGCCAGCCAGCGGGGGGCGACAGAGACCCAGTACTTC.

The chain couples TRBV20-1 to TRBJ2-7; 8 nucleotides agree with TRBD2. Trimming cost V 6 bases and J 3 bases; bases outside gene matches: 10. CDR3 length equals 14 residues. CDR1 is DFQATT and CDR2 is SNEGSKA in the germline V gene (reference sequence). CDR3 nucleotide sequence: TGCAGTGCCCTAAGGGGACTAGGGGACTACGAGCAGTACTTC. Amino acid sequence: CSALRGLGDYEQYF.

The chain carries TRBV20-1 and TRBJ1-5, with 10 bases aligning to TRBD1. The J segment lost 6 bases and the V segment lost 3 bases, leaving 8 bases of the junction unmatched. Germline CDR1 is DFQATT and CDR2 is SNEGSKA (reference sequence). The CDR3 has 15 amino acids. The CDR3 bases are TGCAGTGCTAGTAGGGGACAGGGGCTGAGTCAGCCCCAGCATTTT. This sequence encodes CSASRGQGLSQPQHF.

The rearrangement uses TRBV30 and TRBJ2-1; 11 bases map to TRBD2. CDR3 length equals 13 residues. V dropped 3 bases and J dropped 11; count of bases not matched to a gene: 6. From germline, CDR1 is GTSNPN and CDR2 SVGIG (reference sequence). The CDR3 sequence is CAWRELAGAKQFF. Written as DNA, the CDR3 is TGTGCCTGGAGGGAACTAGCGGGGGCTAAGCAGTTCTTC.

Many counts were recorded for this clonotype. The chain is built from TRBV20-1 and TRBJ1-1; D call uncertain. The CDR3 runs to 14 residues. Germline assignment: CDR1 DFQATT and CDR2 SNEGSKA (reference sequence). The ends were cut back, 0 bases at V and 3 bases at J, with 11 bases in the middle. The CDR3 DNA sequence: TGCAGTGCTAGAGATCGCGGAACTTACACTGAAGCTTTCTTT. Protein sequence: CSARDRGTYTEAFF.

V gene TRBV7-9 combines with J gene TRBJ1-1; tentatively, D is TRBD1 (6 bases). Germline CDR1 SEHNR, CDR2 FQNEAQ (reference sequence). Trimming removed 4 bases from V and 0 bases from J, with 12 bases in between. This CDR3 spans 15 amino acids. CDR3 sequence reads: CASSYPTGVNTEAFF. CDR3 nucleotides: TGTGCCAGCAGCTACCCGACAGGAGTGAACACTGAAGCTTTCTTT. The full variable domain, in which reference TRBV7-9 and TRBJ1-1 provide the parts outside the CDR3, is DTGVSQNPRHKITKRGQNVTFRCDPISEHNRLYWYRQTLGQGPEFLTYFQNEAQLEKSRLLSDRFSAERPKGSFSTLEIQRTEQGDSAMYLCASSYPTGVNTEAFFGQGTRLTVV.

The J gene is TRBJ1-6, the V gene TRBV7-8; no definite D call. This CDR3 is 13 amino acids long. The germline V and J ends were trimmed by 4 bases and 6 bases, with 7 bases remaining between them. Germline lookup yields CDR1 SGHVS and CDR2 FQNEAQ. The CDR3 reads CASSYDPNSPLHF. CDR3 in DNA: TGTGCCAGCAGCTACGACCCTAATTCACCCCTCCACTTT.

The chain is built from TRBV6-1 and TRBJ2-5; 7 nucleotides line up with TRBD1. The CDR3 runs 13 residues. V lost 6 bases and J lost 9; bases outside the gene matches: 10. Germline values: CDR1 MNHNS, CDR2 SASEGT. CDR3: CASRRGQIGPQYF. CDR3 DNA: TGTGCCAGCAGACGGGGACAGATCGGGCCCCAGTACTTC.

This clonotype was counted between two and nine times. V usage is TRBV20-1 and J usage is TRBJ2-2, with D maybe TRBD1 (5 bases). Trimming shortened V by 2 bases and J by 1 base, and 11 bases separated the two germline ends. Looked up from germline, CDR1 is DFQATT and CDR2 is SNEGSKA (reference sequence). The CDR3 contains 15 residues. This CDR3 is CSARRGQLNTGELFF. The CDR3 coding sequence is TGCAGTGCTAGACGCGGACAACTGAACACCGGGGAGCTGTTTTTT.